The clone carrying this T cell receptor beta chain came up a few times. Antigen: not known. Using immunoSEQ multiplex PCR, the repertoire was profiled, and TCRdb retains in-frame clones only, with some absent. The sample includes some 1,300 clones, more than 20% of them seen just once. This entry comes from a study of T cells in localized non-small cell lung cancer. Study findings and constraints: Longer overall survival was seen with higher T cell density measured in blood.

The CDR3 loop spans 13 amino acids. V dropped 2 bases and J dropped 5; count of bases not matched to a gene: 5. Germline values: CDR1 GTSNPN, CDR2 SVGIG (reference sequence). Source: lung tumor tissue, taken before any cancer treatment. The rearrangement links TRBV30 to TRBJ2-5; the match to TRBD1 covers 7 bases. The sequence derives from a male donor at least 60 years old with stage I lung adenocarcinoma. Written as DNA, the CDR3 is TGTGCCTGGAGTAGGGGGCTAGGCGAGACCCAGTACTTC. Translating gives CAWSRGLGETQYF.